This TCR beta chain is drawn from a study of CD8+CD57+ T cells in acquired aplastic anemia. Looking at the study overall: Roughly 3 ug was the average amount of DNA from sorted CD4+ and CD8+ cells.

V gave up 5 bases and J gave up 2 bases; unmatched junction bases: 2. Per the germline V gene, CDR1 is MDHEN and CDR2 is SYDVKM. CDR3 size: 14 residues. This clonotype was recorded at least ten times. As yet, its antigen is unknown. Study-wide points: A set of twenty-nine CD8+ CDR3 sequences was shared between patients and controls, and these sequences appeared highly expressed in patients.

The sequenced patients had an expansion of CD8+CD57+ cells seen by flow cytometry. Everyone among the patients had severe acquired aplastic anemia. Therapy had not been given to patients before blood sampling. Genomic DNA served as template for TCR beta VDJ and CDR3 profiling. TCRdb called the reads again in MiXCR, with one record for every CDR3 protein. The sample includes around 220,000 distinct CDR3 sequences, almost 50% of them seen just once. Input material: sorted CD4+, CD8+, or CD8+CD57+ T cells (not recorded which) from PBMCs. The rearrangement links TRBV28 to TRBJ2-7; 11 nucleotides match TRBD1. This sequence originates from a human donor with aplastic anemia. CDR3 DNA sequence: TGTGCCAGCAGTCAGGGACAGGGGGCCTACGAGCAGTACTTC. This translates into CASSQGQGAYEQYF.